The next 14 T cell receptor beta chains were all read from a single sample in a study of CD8+ T cells in alopecia areata. Extracted from the samples, RNA was reverse transcribed into cDNA to serve as the sequencing template. The method was immunoSEQ multiplex PCR; TCRdb's version includes in-frame clones alone and lacks a portion of them. The repertoire has about 100,000 clones, about 44% of them found once; the top ten carry roughly 18%. The treatment is: oral pan-JAK inhibitor, 5-10 mg twice daily. Here the sequenced sample was CD8+ T cells sorted from blood, taken at week 24, from a patient treated with tofacitinib. The receptors were gathered from a human donor with alopecia areata.

The rearrangement uses TRBV30 and TRBJ1-3; a weak D match, TRBD1 (5 bases). This CDR3 has 16 residues. Germline V gene data show CDR1 as GTSNPN and CDR2 as SVGIG (reference sequence). The germline V and J ends were trimmed by 3 bases and 3 bases, with 18 bases remaining between them. CDR3 nucleotides: TGTGCCTGGAGCTCGGCAACGCAGGGATTTGGAAACACCATATATTTT. Its protein product is CAWSSATQGFGNTIYF.

The V and J genes are TRBV4-1 and TRBJ2-7, with D maybe TRBD1 (5 bases). Per germline, CDR1 MGHRA and CDR2 YSYEKL. The ends were cut back, 1 base at V and 0 bases at J, with 7 bases in the middle. This CDR3 contains 14 residues. CDR3: CASSQVQGSYEQYF. CDR3 nucleotide sequence: TGCGCCAGCAGCCAAGTCCAGGGCTCCTACGAGCAGTACTTC.

The CDR3 here is CASSLAYSYEQYF. The CDR3 nucleotides read TGCGCCAGCAGCTTAGCATATTCCTACGAGCAGTACTTC. V usage is TRBV5-1 and J usage is TRBJ2-7, with D hard to call. The germline gives CDR1 SGHRS, CDR2 YFSETQ. The CDR3 contains 13 residues. With 2 bases removed from V and 1 base from J, the gap between germline ends came to 7 bases.

The V gene is TRBV28, the J gene TRBJ1-1; the D is unclear. CDR3 length: 15 residues. V lost 1 base to trimming and J lost 4 bases, with 13 bases between them. Germline CDR1 MDHEN, CDR2 SYDVKM. The CDR3 sequence is CASSLLGSWVTEAFF. The CDR3 DNA is TGTGCCAGCAGTTTATTGGGTTCCTGGGTCACTGAAGCTTTCTTT.

The chain is built from TRBV11-3 and TRBJ2-1; 10 positions match TRBD1. Germline CDR1 SGHNT, CDR2 YENEEA. This CDR3 has 15 amino acids. V shed 4 bases and J 2 bases; nucleotides not matched to a gene: 2. This CDR3 reads CASSWDRGPYNEQFF. CDR3 bases: TGTGCCAGCAGCTGGGACAGGGGACCCTACAATGAGCAGTTCTTC.

The gene calls are TRBV7-2 and TRBJ2-7; D is unresolved. Germline V lookup: CDR1 SGHTA, CDR2 FQGNSA. The CDR3 extends over 15 amino acids. V dropped 1 base and J dropped 0 bases, with 10 bases sitting between them. CDR3 region: CASSLGADSSYEQYF. CDR3 nucleotides: TGTGCCAGCAGCTTAGGGGCAGACTCCTCCTACGAGCAGTACTTC.

This chain joins TRBV30 and TRBJ2-2; D perhaps matches TRBD1 (6 bases). Germline V gene sequence: CDR1 GTSNPN, CDR2 SVGIG (reference sequence). V was clipped by 6 bases and J by 0 bases, with 11 bases between them. This CDR3 is 14 amino acids long. DNA for the CDR3: TGTGCCTGCCAGGGGACGACGAACACCGGGGAGCTGTTTTTT. This translates into CACQGTTNTGELFF.

The chain has TRBV27 and TRBJ2-1, with 7 bases identical to TRBD2. CDR3 length equals 13 residues. Trimming at V came to 8 bases and at J to 4 bases, leaving 5 bases not matched to a gene. Germline V gene data show CDR1 as MNHEY and CDR2 as SMNVEV (reference sequence). The CDR3 coding sequence is TGTGCCAGCGGGCTAGCGGCTTACAATGAGCAGTTCTTC. Translated: CASGLAAYNEQFF.

This clone was observed a few times. In nucleotides, the CDR3 is TGTGCCAGCAGTTACGAAGGGGACACTGAAGCTTTCTTT. Amino acid sequence: CASSYEGDTEAFF. The V and J genes are TRBV6-5 and TRBJ1-1; D may be TRBD1 (5 bases). V was trimmed by 2 bases and J by 3 bases, leaving 7 bases between them. Germline values: CDR1 MNHEY, CDR2 SVGAGI. This CDR3 region has 13 residues.

This clone was counted between two and nine times. The rearrangement uses TRBV5-6 and TRBJ2-7; no firm D call. CDR3 length: 13 residues. Trimming removed 4 bases at V and 0 bases at J, with 8 bases between. The germline gives CDR1 SGHDT, CDR2 YYEEEE. CDR3 in DNA: TGTGCCAGCAGCCGACAAAGCTCCTACGAGCAGTACTTC. This encodes CASSRQSSYEQYF.

This chain uses TRBV27 with TRBJ2-1, with no clear D. V lost 2 bases and J 9 bases, leaving 11 bases between the germline ends. Germline values: CDR1 MNHEY, CDR2 SMNVEV (reference sequence). CDR3 length equals 13 residues. Written as DNA, the CDR3 is TGTGCCAGCAGTTTAATAAAGGGTAGTGAGCAGTTCTTC. It codes for CASSLIKGSEQFF.

V gene TRBV28 combines with J gene TRBJ2-7, with D uncertain. Trimming shortened V by 3 bases and J by 3 bases, and 6 bases separated the two germline ends. The CDR3 totals 12 residues. Germline V gene sequence: CDR1 MDHEN, CDR2 SYDVKM. The CDR3 sequence is CASSLKGYEQYF. The CDR3 coding sequence is TGTGCCAGCAGTTTGAAGGGCTACGAGCAGTACTTC.

The chain recombines TRBV5-1 with TRBJ2-7; perhaps D is TRBD1 or TRBD2 (5 bases each). This CDR3 has 15 residues. Trimming removed 3 bases at V and 6 bases at J, with 19 bases between. The V gene's germline CDR1 is SGHRS and CDR2 YFSETQ. The CDR3 DNA reads as TGCGCCAGCAGCTGGCCGGGACGGGGAGCCTCCGAGCAGTACTTC. Its protein is CASSWPGRGASEQYF.

This chain joins TRBV5-1 and TRBJ2-4, with TRBD2 identical over 13 bases. The germline CDR1 and CDR2 sequences are SGHRS and YFSETQ. This CDR3 comprises 16 residues. Losses at the gene ends were 3 bases for V and 7 bases for J; bases not matched to a gene: 7. The CDR3 region is CASSWTSGSRVNIQYF. The CDR3 bases are TGCGCCAGCAGCTGGACTAGCGGGAGTCGGGTGAACATTCAGTACTTC.